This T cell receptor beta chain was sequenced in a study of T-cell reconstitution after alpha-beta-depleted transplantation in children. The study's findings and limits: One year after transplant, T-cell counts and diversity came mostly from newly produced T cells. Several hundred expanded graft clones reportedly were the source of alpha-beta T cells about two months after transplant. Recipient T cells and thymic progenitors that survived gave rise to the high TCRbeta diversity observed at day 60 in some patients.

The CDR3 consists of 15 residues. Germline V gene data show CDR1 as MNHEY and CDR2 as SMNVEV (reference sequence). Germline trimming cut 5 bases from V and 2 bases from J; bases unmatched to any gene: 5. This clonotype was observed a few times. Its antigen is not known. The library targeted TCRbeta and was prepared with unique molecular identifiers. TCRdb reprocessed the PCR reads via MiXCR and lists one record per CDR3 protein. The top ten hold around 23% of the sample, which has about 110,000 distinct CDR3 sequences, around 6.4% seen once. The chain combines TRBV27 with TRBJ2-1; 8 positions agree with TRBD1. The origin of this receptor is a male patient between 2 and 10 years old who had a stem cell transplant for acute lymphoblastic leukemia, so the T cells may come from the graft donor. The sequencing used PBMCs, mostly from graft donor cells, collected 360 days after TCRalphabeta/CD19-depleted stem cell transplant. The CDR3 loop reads CASSIGTGPYNEQFF. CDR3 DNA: TGTGCCAGCAGTATCGGGACAGGACCCTACAATGAGCAGTTCTTC.